This TCR beta chain appears in the sequencing data of a study of blood T cell repertoires in COVID-19. Study-wide context: Acute and convalescent COVID-19 specimens originated in the United States, Italy and Spain.

The CDR3 spans 14 residues. The germline V and J ends were trimmed by 2 bases and 4 bases, with 12 bases remaining between them. Germline V CDR1 and CDR2: LGHDT, YNNKEL (reference sequence). Self-reported history from a screening survey and questionnaire set each donor's cohort. This table comes from immunoSEQ multiplex PCR, and its TCRdb copy is limited to in-frame clones, with some not included. The profile shows 250,000 to 300,000 clones, about nine tenths of them singletons. Sequenced: PBMCs or T cells enriched from blood (not recorded which). The TCR originated in a woman aged 60-75 years who had recovered from COVID-19. The chain carries TRBV3-1 (or the pseudogene TRBV3-2) and TRBJ2-7, with D possibly TRBD2 on 6 matching bases. The CDR3 here is CASSQRSGLYEQYF. The DNA for the CDR3 is TGTGCCAGCAGCCAAAGGAGCGGGCTATACGAGCAGTACTTC.